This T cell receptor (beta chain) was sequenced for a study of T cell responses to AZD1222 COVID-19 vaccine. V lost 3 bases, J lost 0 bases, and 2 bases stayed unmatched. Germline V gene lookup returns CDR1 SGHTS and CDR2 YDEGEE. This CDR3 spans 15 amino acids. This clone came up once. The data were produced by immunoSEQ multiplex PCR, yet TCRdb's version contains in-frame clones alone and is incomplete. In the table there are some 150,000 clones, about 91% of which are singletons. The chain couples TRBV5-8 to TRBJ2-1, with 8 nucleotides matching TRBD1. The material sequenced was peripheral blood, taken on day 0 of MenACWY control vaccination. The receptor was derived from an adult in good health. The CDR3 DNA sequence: TGTGCCAGCAGCTGGGGACAGGTCTCCTACAATGAGCAGTTCTTC. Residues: CASSWGQVSYNEQFF. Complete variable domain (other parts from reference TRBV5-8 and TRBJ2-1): EAGVTQSPTHLIKTRGQQATLRCSPISGHTSVYWYQQALGLGLQFLLWYDEGEERNRGNFPPRFSGRQFPNYSSELNVNALELEDSALYLCASSWGQVSYNEQFFGPGTRLTVL.